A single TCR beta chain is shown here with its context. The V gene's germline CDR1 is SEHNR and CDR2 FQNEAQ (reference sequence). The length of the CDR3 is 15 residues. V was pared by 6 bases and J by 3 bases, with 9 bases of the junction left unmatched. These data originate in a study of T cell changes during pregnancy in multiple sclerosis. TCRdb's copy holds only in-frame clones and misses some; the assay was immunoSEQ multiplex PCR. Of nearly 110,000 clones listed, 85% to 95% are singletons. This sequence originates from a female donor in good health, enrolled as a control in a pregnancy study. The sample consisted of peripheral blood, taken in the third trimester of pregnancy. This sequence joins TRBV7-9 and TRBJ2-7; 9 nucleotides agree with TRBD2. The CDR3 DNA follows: TGTGCCAGCAGTCCCAGCGGGGGGCTCCTCTACGAGCAGTACTTC. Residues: CASSPSGGLLYEQYF.